The 14 T cell receptor beta chains listed next were all sequenced from one sample in a study of T cell repertoires in cytomegalovirus infection. Their antigens remain unidentified. TCRdb fed the reads into MiXCR, producing one record per CDR3 protein. The sample carries approximately 89,000 distinct CDR3 sequences, about 24% recorded once. The sample here was CD8+ T cells from cultured PBMCs, taken from culture after CMV antigen stimulation. These receptors were taken from a human donor in good health (CMV status not recorded). Some clones in this sample may be carry-over from other donors' samples.

This clonotype turned up a few times. The chain employs TRBV4-1 and TRBJ2-1, with D unresolved. CDR3 length: 16 residues. With 0 bases removed from V and 0 bases from J, the gap between germline ends came to 9 bases. From germline, CDR1 is MGHRA and CDR2 YSYEKL. This chain's CDR3 is CASSQDWNPSYNEQFF. In nucleotides, the CDR3 is TGCGCCAGCAGCCAAGATTGGAACCCCTCCTACAATGAGCAGTTCTTC.

J is TRBJ1-5 and V is TRBV19; D is perhaps TRBD1 (5 bases). Germline CDR1 is LNHDA and CDR2 is SQIVND (reference sequence). Between the trimmed V and J ends, which lost 4 bases and 6 bases, there was a span of 10 bases. The CDR3 loop spans 13 amino acids. CDR3 sequence (DNA): TGTGCCAGTAGTACGCAGGGAGGTCAGCCCCAGCATTTT. It yields the protein CASSTQGGQPQHF.

This sequence joins TRBV11-3 and TRBJ2-7, with D possibly being TRBD2 (6 bases). The germline gives CDR1 SGHNT, CDR2 YENEEA. V was cut by 2 bases and J by 6 bases, with 11 bases left in between. The CDR3 extends over 13 amino acids. The CDR3 loop is CASSLQGGVEQYF. CDR3 in DNA: TGTGCCAGCAGCTTACAGGGAGGCGTCGAGCAGTACTTC.

V usage is TRBV18 and J usage is TRBJ1-2; D is unresolved. Trimming took off 2 bases at V and 8 bases at J, with 15 bases between the two ends. CDR1 is KGHSH, CDR2 LQKENI, per germline. The CDR3 runs 14 residues. The CDR3, as DNA: TGTGCCAGCTCACCAGAGGTTGAGGTAACGGGCTACACCTTC. Translated, it gives CASSPEVEVTGYTF.

The chain couples TRBV11-2 to TRBJ1-1; 9 bases line up with TRBD1. The CDR3 runs to 15 residues. CDR1 and CDR2 from the germline V gene are SGHAT and FQNNGV. The V gene end was trimmed by 1 base and the J gene end by 5 bases; junction bases not matched to a gene: 5. The CDR3 DNA reads as TGTGCCAGCAGCTTAGGACAGGGGGACGGGACTGAAGCTTTCTTT. Translation gives CASSLGQGDGTEAFF.

V gene TRBV7-9 combines with J gene TRBJ1-1, with D unclear. With 5 bases removed from V and 1 base from J, the gap between germline ends came to 20 bases. Germline values: CDR1 SEHNR, CDR2 FQNEAQ (reference sequence). The CDR3 loop spans 17 amino acids. CDR3: CASSGRKDRAGNTEAFF. CDR3 in DNA: TGTGCCAGCAGCGGGAGGAAGGACCGGGCGGGGAACACTGAAGCTTTCTTT.

The V and J genes are TRBV20-1 and TRBJ2-1, with a weak D call TRBD2 (6 bases). V was pared by 2 bases and J by 6 bases, with 17 bases between. Looked up from germline, CDR1 is DFQATT and CDR2 is SNEGSKA (reference sequence). The CDR3 is 15 residues long. The CDR3 coding sequence is TGCAGTGCTAGACTCGGGGAGGTAACGGGCAATGAGCAGTTCTTC. Encoded protein: CSARLGEVTGNEQFF.

This clonotype was picked up many times. The V gene is TRBV6-5, the J gene TRBJ2-2, with D maybe TRBD1 (6 bases). CDR3 length: 13 residues. Per the germline V gene, CDR1 is MNHEY and CDR2 is SVGAGI. Trimming took 6 bases from V and 9 from J, leaving 14 bases between them. The CDR3 sequence: CASSLRGDRELFF. The CDR3, as DNA: TGTGCCAGCAGCCTCAGGGGTGATCGGGAGCTGTTTTTT.

This clonotype was observed many times. The chain combines TRBV6-1 with TRBJ2-7, with 9 bases aligning to TRBD2. CDR1 is MNHNS and CDR2 is SASEGT in the germline V gene. The CDR3 is 17 amino acids. Losses at the gene ends were 3 bases for V and 1 base for J; bases not matched to a gene: 10. As DNA, the CDR3 is TGTGCCAGCAGTGATTCCCCGCCTAGCGGGATGTCCTACGAGCAGTACTTC. It specifies CASSDSPPSGMSYEQYF.

This chain connects TRBV19 to TRBJ2-3; D call uncertain. CDR3 size: 12 residues. V was shortened by 3 bases and J by 6 bases, with 7 bases between the two germline ends. Germline-derived CDR1 and CDR2 are LNHDA and SQIVND (reference sequence). As DNA, the CDR3 is TGTGCCAGTAGTATCGGGCGGGATACGCAGTATTTT. This codes for CASSIGRDTQYF.

This clonotype was detected many times. The chain has TRBV7-9 and TRBJ1-1, with D perhaps matching TRBD1 (5 bases). V lost 5 bases and J 11 bases, leaving 18 bases between the germline ends. Germline V lookup: CDR1 SEHNR, CDR2 FQNEAQ (reference sequence). The CDR3 has 13 residues. The CDR3 DNA reads as TGTGCCAGCAGCCGGGGACCGGACCTGCGGGCTTTCTTT. Its protein is CASSRGPDLRAFF.

This clonotype was recorded a few times. The chain carries TRBV11-2 and TRBJ2-1; D possibly corresponds to TRBD1 (5 bases). The CDR3 extends over 15 amino acids. The V gene lost 1 base and the J gene lost 6 bases, with 13 bases spanning the gap. The germline gives CDR1 SGHAT, CDR2 FQNNGV. The CDR3 protein is CASSLAGHSPNEQFF. The CDR3 coding sequence is TGTGCCAGCAGCTTAGCAGGACACTCTCCCAATGAGCAGTTCTTC.

The chain has TRBV27 and TRBJ1-2; 9 nucleotides align to TRBD1. The CDR3 is 14 residues long. Germline CDR1 and CDR2: MNHEY and SMNVEV (reference sequence). J gave up 8 bases and V 6 bases, and 10 bases lay outside the gene matches. The CDR3 coding sequence is TGTGCCAGCAGGTCACCAAGGACAGGGGACGGCTACACCTTC. Protein product: CASRSPRTGDGYTF.

The V and J genes are TRBV4-3 and TRBJ2-7; D is uncertain. The germline CDR1 and CDR2 sequences are LGHNA and YSLEER. Trimming shortened V by 0 bases and J by 1 base, and 10 bases separated the two germline ends. This CDR3 has 15 residues. CDR3 DNA sequence: TGCGCCAGCAGCCAAGATCGGGCAGCTTCCTACGAGCAGTACTTC. This gives the protein CASSQDRAASYEQYF.